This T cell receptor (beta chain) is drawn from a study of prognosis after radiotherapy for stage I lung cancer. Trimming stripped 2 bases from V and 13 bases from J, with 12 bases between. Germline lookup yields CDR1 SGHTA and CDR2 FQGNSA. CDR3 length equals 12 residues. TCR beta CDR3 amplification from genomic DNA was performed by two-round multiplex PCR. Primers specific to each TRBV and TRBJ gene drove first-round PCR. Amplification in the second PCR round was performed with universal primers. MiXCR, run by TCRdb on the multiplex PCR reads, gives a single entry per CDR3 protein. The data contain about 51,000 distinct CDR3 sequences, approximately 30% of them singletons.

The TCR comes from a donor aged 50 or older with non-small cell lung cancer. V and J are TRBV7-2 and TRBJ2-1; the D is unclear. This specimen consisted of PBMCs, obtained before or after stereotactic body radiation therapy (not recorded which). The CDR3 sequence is CASSLSPPAQFF. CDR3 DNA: TGTGCCAGCAGCTTATCGCCGCCGGCTCAGTTCTTC.